One and the same sample provided the 6 T cell receptor beta chains below, sequenced in a study of identical twins. Via MiXCR, TCRdb re-called the 5' RACE reads, giving one row per CDR3 protein. Of around 1.7 million distinct CDR3 sequences listed, more than 30% were seen once; the top ten hold approximately 0.29%. Sample: cord blood. Source of these receptors: a newborn girl in good health.

This clonotype was seen more than once but under ten times. The V call is TRBV27, the J call TRBJ1-1; D gene ambiguous. The CDR3 spans 15 residues. V was clipped by 6 bases and J by 1 base, with 15 bases between them. Germline assignment: CDR1 MNHEY and CDR2 SMNVEV (reference sequence). CDR3 DNA: TGTGCCAGCAGCCCCAGGTCCCTACGGAACACTGAAGCTTTCTTT. Translating gives CASSPRSLRNTEAFF.

This clonotype was found a few times. V usage is TRBV5-1 and J usage is TRBJ1-1; tentatively, D is TRBD1 (6 bases). Trimming removed 4 bases from V and 0 bases from J, with 16 bases in between. There are 16 residues in the CDR3. The germline gives CDR1 SGHRS, CDR2 YFSETQ. The CDR3 sequence: CASSKTRQAMNTEAFF. The CDR3 DNA reads TGCGCCAGCAGCAAAACCCGACAGGCTATGAACACTGAAGCTTTCTTT.

The count of this clonotype is one. This rearrangement joins TRBV12-3 or TRBV12-4 to TRBJ2-5; TRBD1 agrees at 7 bases. The V segment lost 4 bases and the J segment 11 bases; nucleotides outside the gene matches: 10. This CDR3 spans 13 amino acids. CDR3 in amino acids: CASSSRQGPGQYF. As DNA, the CDR3 is TGTGCCAGCAGTTCCCGACAGGGACCTGGGCAGTACTTC.

The chain has TRBV25-1 and TRBJ2-1; D not resolved. The CDR3 has 13 residues. The germline V gene encodes CDR1 MGHDK and CDR2 SYGVNS. The ends were cut back, 2 bases at V and 0 bases at J, with 2 bases in the middle. The DNA for the CDR3 is TGTGCCAGCAGTGAACCCTCCTACAATGAGCAGTTCTTC. Translated: CASSEPSYNEQFF.

The rearrangement links TRBV13 to TRBJ2-3, with unresolved D. The V end was cut by 5 bases, the J end by 1 base, with 19 bases between. The V gene's germline CDR1 is PRHDT and CDR2 FYEKMQ (reference sequence). This CDR3 spans 17 amino acids. CDR3 protein: CASSVRFQPSGTDTQYF. The CDR3 DNA reads TGTGCCAGCAGCGTCCGTTTCCAACCCTCTGGCACAGATACGCAGTATTTT.

A few counts support this clonotype. This chain uses TRBV11-2 with TRBJ1-1; D ambiguous. The CDR3 covers 15 residues. Germline assignment: CDR1 SGHAT and CDR2 FQNNGV. Trimming took 2 bases from V and 2 from J, leaving 12 bases between them. The DNA of the CDR3 is TGTGCCAGCAGCTTACTGGGGAGCGTCAACACTGAAGCTTTCTTT. Residues: CASSLLGSVNTEAFF.